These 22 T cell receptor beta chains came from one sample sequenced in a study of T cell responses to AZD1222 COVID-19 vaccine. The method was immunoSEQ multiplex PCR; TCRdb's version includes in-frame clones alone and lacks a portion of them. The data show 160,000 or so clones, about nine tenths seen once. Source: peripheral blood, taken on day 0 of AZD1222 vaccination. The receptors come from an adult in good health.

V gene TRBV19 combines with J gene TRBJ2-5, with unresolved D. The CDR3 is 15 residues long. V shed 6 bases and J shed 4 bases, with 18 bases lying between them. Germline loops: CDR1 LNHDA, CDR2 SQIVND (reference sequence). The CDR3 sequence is CASRNLGGGLETQYF. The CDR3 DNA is TGTGCCAGTAGAAACCTAGGCGGTGGCCTAGAGACCCAGTACTTC.

The CDR3 sequence: CASTLGTSGGFEQFF. CDR3 nucleotides: TGTGCCAGCACCCTAGGGACTAGCGGGGGGTTCGAGCAGTTCTTC. The chain recombines TRBV27 with TRBJ2-1; 15 nucleotides agree with TRBD2. The V segment lost 7 bases and the J segment 10 bases; nucleotides outside the gene matches: 8. Looked up from germline, CDR1 is MNHEY and CDR2 is SMNVEV (reference sequence). The CDR3 sequence is 15 residues long.

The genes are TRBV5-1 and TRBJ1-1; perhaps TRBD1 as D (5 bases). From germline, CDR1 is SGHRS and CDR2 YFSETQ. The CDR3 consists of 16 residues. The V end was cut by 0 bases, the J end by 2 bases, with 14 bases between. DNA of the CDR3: TGCGCCAGCAGCTTGGCCGGAGGGGCAGGCAACACTGAAGCTTTCTTT. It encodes CASSLAGGAGNTEAFF.

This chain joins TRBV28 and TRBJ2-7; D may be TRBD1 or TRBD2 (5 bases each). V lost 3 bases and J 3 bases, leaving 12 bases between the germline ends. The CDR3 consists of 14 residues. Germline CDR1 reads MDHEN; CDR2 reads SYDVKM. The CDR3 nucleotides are TGTGCCAGCAGTTTCGGGGTCAGGGACTACGAGCAGTACTTC. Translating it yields CASSFGVRDYEQYF.

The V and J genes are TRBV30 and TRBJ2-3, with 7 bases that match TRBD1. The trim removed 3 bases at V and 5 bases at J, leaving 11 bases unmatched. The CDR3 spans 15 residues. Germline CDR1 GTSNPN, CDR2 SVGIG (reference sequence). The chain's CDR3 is CAWSQGVGVRDTQYF. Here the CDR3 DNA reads TGTGCCTGGAGCCAGGGGGTAGGAGTAAGAGATACGCAGTATTTT.

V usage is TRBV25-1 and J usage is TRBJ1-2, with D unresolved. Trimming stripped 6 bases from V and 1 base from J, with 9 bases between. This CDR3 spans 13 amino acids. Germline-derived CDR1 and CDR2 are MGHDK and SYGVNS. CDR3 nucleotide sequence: TGTGCCAGCAGGGCCGATAGTAACTATGGCTACACCTTC. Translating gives CASRADSNYGYTF.

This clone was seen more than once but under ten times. CDR3 in amino acids: CASRYLQGSGAFF. DNA for the CDR3: TGCGCCAGCAGATACTTACAGGGTAGTGGAGCTTTCTTT. The chain carries TRBV10-1 and TRBJ1-1, with a tentative D call TRBD1 (6 bases). Germline V gene lookup returns CDR1 WNHNN and CDR2 SYGVQD (reference sequence). CDR3 length equals 13 residues. V was shortened by 6 bases and J by 10 bases, with 18 bases between the two germline ends.

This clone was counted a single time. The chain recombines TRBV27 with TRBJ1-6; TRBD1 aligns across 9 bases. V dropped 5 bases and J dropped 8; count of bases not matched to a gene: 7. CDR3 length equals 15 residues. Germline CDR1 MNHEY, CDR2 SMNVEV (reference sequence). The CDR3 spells CASSRSGTGYSPLHF. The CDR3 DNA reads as TGTGCCAGCAGTCGCTCCGGGACAGGGTATTCACCCCTCCACTTT.

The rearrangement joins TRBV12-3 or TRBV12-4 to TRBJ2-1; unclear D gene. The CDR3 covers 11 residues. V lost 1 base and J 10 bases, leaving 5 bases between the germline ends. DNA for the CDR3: TGTGCCAGCAGTTTAGTGCGCGAGCAGTTCTTC. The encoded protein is CASSLVREQFF.

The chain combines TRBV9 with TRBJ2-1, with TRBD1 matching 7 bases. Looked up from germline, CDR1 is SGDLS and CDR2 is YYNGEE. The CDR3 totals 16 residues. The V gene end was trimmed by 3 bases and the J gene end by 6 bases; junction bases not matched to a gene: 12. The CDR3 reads CASSGGTTGLINEQFF. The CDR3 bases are TGTGCCAGCAGCGGGGGCACGACAGGGTTAATCAATGAGCAGTTCTTC.

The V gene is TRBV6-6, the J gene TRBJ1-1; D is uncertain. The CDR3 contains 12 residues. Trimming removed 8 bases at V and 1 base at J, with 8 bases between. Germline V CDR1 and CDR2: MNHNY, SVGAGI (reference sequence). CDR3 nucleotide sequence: TGTGCCAGCGCGACGGGGAACACTGAAGCTTTCTTT. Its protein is CASATGNTEAFF.

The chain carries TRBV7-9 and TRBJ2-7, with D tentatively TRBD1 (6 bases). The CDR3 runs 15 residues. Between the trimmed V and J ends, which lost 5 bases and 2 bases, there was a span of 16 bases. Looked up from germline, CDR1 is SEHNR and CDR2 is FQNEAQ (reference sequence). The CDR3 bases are TGTGCCAGCAGCCCTTCAGGGGCCCCGACCTACGAGCAGTACTTC. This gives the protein CASSPSGAPTYEQYF. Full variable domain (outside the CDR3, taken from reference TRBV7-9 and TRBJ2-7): DTGVSQNPRHKITKRGQNVTFRCDPISEHNRLYWYRQTLGQGPEFLTYFQNEAQLEKSRLLSDRFSAERPKGSFSTLEIQRTEQGDSAMYLCASSPSGAPTYEQYFGPGTRLTVT.

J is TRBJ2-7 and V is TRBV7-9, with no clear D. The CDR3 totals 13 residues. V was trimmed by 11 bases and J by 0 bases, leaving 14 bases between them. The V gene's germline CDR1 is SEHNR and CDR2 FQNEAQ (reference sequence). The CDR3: CAGSNRSSYEQYF. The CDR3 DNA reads TGTGCCGGCTCAAACCGAAGCTCCTACGAGCAGTACTTC.

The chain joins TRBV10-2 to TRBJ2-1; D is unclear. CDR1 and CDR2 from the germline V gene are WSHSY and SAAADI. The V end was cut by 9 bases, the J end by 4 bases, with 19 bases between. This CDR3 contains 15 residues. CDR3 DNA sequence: TGCGCCAGTGGGGAAAATAATCCAGGATACAATGAGCAGTTCTTC. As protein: CASGENNPGYNEQFF.

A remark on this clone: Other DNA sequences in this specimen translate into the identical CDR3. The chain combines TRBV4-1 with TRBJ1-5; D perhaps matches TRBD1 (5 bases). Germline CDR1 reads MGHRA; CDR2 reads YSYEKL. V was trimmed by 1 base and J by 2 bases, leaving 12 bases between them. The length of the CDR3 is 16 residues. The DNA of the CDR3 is TGCGCCAGCAGCCAAGTTCTAGGGGAGGGCAATCAGCCCCAGCATTTT. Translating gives CASSQVLGEGNQPQHF.

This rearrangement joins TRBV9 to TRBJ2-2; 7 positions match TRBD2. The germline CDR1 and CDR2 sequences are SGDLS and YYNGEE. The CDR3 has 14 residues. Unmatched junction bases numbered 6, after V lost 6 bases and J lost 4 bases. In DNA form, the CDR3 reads TGTGCCAGCAAGGCGGGAGCGGGCACCGGGGAGCTGTTTTTT. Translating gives CASKAGAGTGELFF. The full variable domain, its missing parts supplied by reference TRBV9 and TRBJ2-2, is DSGVTQTPKHLITATGQRVTLRCSPRSGDLSVYWYQQSLDQGLQFLIQYYNGEERAKGNILERFSAQQFPDLHSELNLSSLELGDSALYFCASKAGAGTGELFFGEGSRLTVL.

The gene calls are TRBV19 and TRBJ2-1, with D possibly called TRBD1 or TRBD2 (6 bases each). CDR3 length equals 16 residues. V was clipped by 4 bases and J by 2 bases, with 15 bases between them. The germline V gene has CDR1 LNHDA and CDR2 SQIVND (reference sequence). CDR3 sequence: CASSTGGTTTYNEQFF. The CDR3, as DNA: TGTGCCAGTAGTACGGGCGGGACAACCACCTACAATGAGCAGTTCTTC.

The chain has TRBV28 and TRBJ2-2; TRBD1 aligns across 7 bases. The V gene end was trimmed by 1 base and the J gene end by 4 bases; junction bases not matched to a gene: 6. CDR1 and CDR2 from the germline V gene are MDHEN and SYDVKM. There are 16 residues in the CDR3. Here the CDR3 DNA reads TGTGCCAGCAGTTTATTAGTCAGGGGGTCCACCGGGGAGCTGTTTTTT. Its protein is CASSLLVRGSTGELFF.

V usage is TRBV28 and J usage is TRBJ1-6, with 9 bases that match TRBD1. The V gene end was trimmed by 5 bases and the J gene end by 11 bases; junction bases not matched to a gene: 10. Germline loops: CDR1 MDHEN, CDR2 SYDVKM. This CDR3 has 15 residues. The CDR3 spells CASSESSDRGAPLHF. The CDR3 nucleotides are TGTGCCAGCAGTGAATCTTCGGACAGGGGTGCACCCCTCCACTTT.

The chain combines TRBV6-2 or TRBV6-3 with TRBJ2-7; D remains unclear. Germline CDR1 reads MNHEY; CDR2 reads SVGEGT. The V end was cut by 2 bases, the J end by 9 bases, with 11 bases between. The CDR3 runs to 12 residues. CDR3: CASSYTGIGQYF. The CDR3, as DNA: TGTGCCAGCAGTTACACCGGAATAGGGCAGTACTTC.

CDR3 sequence reads: CAINLDNSGNTIYF. CDR3 DNA: TGTGCCATCAATTTGGACAACTCTGGAAACACCATATATTTT. V gene TRBV10-3 combines with J gene TRBJ1-3; D perhaps matches TRBD1 (5 bases). V was clipped by 7 bases and J by 0 bases, with 10 bases between them. Germline values: CDR1 ENHRY, CDR2 SYGVKD. The CDR3 is 14 residues long.

The CDR3 sequence: CASSQAGFNTEAFF. In DNA form, the CDR3 reads TGTGCCAGCAGCCAAGCCGGTTTCAACACTGAAGCTTTCTTT. This sequence joins TRBV3-1 (or the pseudogene TRBV3-2) and TRBJ1-1; unclear D gene. The CDR3 has 14 residues. Trimming cost V 1 base and J 2 bases, with 8 bases left between them. The germline V gene encodes CDR1 LGHDT and CDR2 YNNKEL (reference sequence).